This TCR beta chain was identified in a study of beta chain features in type 1 diabetes. Study-wide findings and caveats: Significant though moderate, a shortening of TCRB CDR3s appeared in all four CD4+ subsets of Type 1 diabetes patients.

About this clone itself: The antigen is not known.

Trimming took 6 bases from V and 6 from J; bases not matched to a gene: 15. CDR3 length: 16 amino acids. Germline assignment: CDR1 KGHSH and CDR2 LQKENI. TCRB transcripts that were expressed got sequenced, as all of the isolated RNA had been reverse transcribed. TCRdb's copy holds only in-frame clones and misses some; the assay was immunoSEQ multiplex PCR. The table includes about 300,000 clones, roughly 13% detected once. The sequencing input was naive CD4+ T cells from blood. The TCR comes from a young woman with type 1 diabetes. The rearrangement joins TRBV18 to TRBJ1-2; TRBD1 matches 8 bases. The CDR3 bases are TGTGCCAGCTCGCCCAGGGAGGAGACAGGGGATGATGGCTACACCTTC. It yields the protein CASSPREETGDDGYTF. The complete variable domain, with remaining parts taken from reference TRBV18 and TRBJ1-2, reads NAGVMQNPRHLVRRRGQEARLRCSPMKGHSHVYWYRQLPEEGLKFMVYLQKENIIDESGMPKERFSAEFPKEGPSILRIQQVVRGDSAAYFCASSPREETGDDGYTFGSGTRLTVV.